This record covers a single T cell receptor beta chain. The target antigen is unknown. Germline CDR1 and CDR2: SGHTA and FQGNSA. This CDR3 is built from 15 residues. V was clipped by 5 bases and J by 2 bases, with 15 bases between them. This sample is drawn from a study of vaccination effects on CD4 cells after COVID-19. Assay: immunoSEQ multiplex PCR; the TCRdb copy retains only in-frame clones and omits some. The table includes about 73,000 clones, roughly 79% detected once. Expansion with viral peptide pools was applied to antigen-specific CD4+ T cells by the ViraFEST assay prior to sequencing. CD4+ T cell isolation took place after nine to eleven days of culture. Recipients of the vaccine had no prior SARS-CoV-2 infection and negative nucleocapsid antibodies.

The starting material was CD4+ T cells from PBMCs cultured with SARS-CoV-2 spike peptides, obtained before COVID-19 vaccination. The chain has TRBV7-2 and TRBJ2-5; TRBD1 might be the D (5 bases). This receptor was taken from a human donor who received a COVID-19 vaccine. The CDR3 loop is CASSLGPQPQETQYF. In DNA form, the CDR3 reads TGTGCCAGCAGCCTGGGGCCGCAGCCACAAGAGACCCAGTACTTC.